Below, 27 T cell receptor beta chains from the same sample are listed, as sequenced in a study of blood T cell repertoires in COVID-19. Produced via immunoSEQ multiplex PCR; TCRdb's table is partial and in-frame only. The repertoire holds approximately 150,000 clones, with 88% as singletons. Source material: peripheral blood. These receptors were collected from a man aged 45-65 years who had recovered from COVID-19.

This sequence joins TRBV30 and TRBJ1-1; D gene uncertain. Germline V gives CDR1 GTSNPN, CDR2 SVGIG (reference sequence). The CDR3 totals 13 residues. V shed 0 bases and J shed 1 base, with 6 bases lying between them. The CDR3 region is CAWSVSRNTEAFF. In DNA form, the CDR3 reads TGTGCCTGGAGTGTCTCCAGGAACACTGAAGCTTTCTTT.

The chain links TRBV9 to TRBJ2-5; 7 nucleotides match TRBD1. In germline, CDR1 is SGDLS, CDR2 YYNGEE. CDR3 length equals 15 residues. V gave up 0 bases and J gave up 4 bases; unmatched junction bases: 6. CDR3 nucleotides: TGTGCCAGCAGCGTAGGGGACAGTCTCCGAGAGACCCAGTACTTC. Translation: CASSVGDSLRETQYF.

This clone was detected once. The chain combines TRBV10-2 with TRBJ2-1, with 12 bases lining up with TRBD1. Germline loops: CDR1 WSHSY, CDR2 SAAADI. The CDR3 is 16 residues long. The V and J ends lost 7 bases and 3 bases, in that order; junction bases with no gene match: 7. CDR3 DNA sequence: TGCGCCAGCACTCGAGGGACAGGGGGCAACTACAATGAGCAGTTCTTC. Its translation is CASTRGTGGNYNEQFF.

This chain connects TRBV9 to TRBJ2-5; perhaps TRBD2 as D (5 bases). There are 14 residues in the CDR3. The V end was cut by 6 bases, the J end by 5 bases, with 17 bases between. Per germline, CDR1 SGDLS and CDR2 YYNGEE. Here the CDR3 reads CASTPGEGFETQYF. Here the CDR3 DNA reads TGTGCCAGCACCCCTGGAGAGGGTTTTGAGACCCAGTACTTC.

The CDR3 sequence is CATSKRGTGANVLTF. Written as DNA, the CDR3 is TGTGCCACCAGCAAGAGGGGGACTGGGGCCAACGTCCTGACTTTC. V gene TRBV15 combines with J gene TRBJ2-6; the D gene is possibly TRBD1 (6 bases). Germline CDR1 reads LNHNV; CDR2 reads YYDKDF (reference sequence). V dropped 4 bases and J dropped 2 bases, with 9 bases sitting between them. The CDR3 spans 15 residues.

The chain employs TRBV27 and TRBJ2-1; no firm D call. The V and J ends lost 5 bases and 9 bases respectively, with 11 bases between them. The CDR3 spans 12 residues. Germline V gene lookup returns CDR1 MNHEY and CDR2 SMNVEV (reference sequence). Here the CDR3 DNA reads TGTGCCAGCAGTCTAGGAGTGGGTGAGCAGTTCTTC. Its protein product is CASSLGVGEQFF.

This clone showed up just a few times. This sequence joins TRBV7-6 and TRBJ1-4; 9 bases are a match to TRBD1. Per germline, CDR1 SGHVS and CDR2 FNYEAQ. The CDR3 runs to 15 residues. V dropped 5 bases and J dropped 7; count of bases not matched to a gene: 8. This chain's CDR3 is CASSENRGQSEKLFF. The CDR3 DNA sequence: TGTGCCAGCAGCGAAAACAGGGGGCAGTCTGAAAAACTGTTTTTT. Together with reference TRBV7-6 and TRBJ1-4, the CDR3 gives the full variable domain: GAGVSQSPRYKVTKRGQDVALRCDPISGHVSLYWYRQALGQGPEFLTYFNYEAQQDKSGLPNDRFSAERPEGSISTLTIQRTEQRDSAMYRCASSENRGQSEKLFFGSGTQLSVL.

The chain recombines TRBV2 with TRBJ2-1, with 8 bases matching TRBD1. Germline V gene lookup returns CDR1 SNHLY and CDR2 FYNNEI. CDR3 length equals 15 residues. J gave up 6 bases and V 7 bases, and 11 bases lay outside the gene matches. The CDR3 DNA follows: TGTGCCAGCATCCGGGACAGGTCCGTAGTCAATGAGCAGTTCTTC. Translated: CASIRDRSVVNEQFF.

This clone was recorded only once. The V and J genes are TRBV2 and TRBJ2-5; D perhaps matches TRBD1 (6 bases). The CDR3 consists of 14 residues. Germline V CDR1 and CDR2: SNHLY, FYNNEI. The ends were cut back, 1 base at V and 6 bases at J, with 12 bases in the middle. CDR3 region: CASSEEQGKKTQYF. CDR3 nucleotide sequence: TGTGCCAGCAGTGAAGAGCAGGGGAAGAAGACCCAGTACTTC. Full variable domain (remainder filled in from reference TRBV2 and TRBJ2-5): EPEVTQTPSHQVTQMGQEVILRCVPISNHLYFYWYRQILGQKVEFLVSFYNNEISEKSEIFDDQFSVERPDGSNFTLKIRSTKLEDSAMYFCASSEEQGKKTQYFGPGTRLLVL.

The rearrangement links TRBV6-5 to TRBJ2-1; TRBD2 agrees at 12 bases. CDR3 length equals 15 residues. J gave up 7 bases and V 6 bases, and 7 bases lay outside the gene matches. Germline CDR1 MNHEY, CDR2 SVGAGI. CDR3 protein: CASSRTGTSGNEQFF. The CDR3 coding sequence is TGTGCCAGCAGCCGAACCGGGACTAGCGGGAATGAGCAGTTCTTC.

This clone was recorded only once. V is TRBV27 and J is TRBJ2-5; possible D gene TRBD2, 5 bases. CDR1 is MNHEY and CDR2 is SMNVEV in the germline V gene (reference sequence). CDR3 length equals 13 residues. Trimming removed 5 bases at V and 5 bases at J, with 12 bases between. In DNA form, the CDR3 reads TGTGCCAGCAGTCGACGGGGAGTGGAGACCCAGTACTTC. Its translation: CASSRRGVETQYF.

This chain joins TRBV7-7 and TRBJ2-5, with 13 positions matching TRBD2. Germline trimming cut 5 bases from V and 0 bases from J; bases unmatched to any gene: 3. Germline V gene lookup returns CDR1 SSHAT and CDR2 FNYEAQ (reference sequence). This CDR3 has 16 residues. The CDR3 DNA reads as TGTGCCAGCAGCCCAGGGACTAGCGGGAACCAAGAGACCCAGTACTTC. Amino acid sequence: CASSPGTSGNQETQYF.

The CDR3 loop reads CAWSRTGWAEAFF. CDR3 in DNA: TGTGCCTGGAGTAGGACAGGGTGGGCTGAAGCTTTCTTT. The chain links TRBV30 to TRBJ1-1; 8 bases map to TRBD1. V lost 2 bases, J lost 6 bases, and 5 bases stayed unmatched. The CDR3 has 13 amino acids. CDR1 and CDR2 from the germline V gene are GTSNPN and SVGIG (reference sequence).

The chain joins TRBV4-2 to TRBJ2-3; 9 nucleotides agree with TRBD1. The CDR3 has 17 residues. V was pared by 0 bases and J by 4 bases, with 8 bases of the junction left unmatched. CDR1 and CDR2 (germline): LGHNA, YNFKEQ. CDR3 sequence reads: CASSQDLLGTGSDTQYF. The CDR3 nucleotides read TGTGCCAGCAGCCAAGACCTTCTGGGGACAGGGTCAGATACGCAGTATTTT.

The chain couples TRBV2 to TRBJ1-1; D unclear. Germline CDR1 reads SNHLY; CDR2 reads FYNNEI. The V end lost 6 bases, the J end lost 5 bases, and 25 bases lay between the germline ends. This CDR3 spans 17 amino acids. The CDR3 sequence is CASSDRVGRVSKTEAFF. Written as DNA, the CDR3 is TGTGCCAGCAGCGATAGGGTAGGGCGGGTCTCGAAAACTGAAGCTTTCTTT.

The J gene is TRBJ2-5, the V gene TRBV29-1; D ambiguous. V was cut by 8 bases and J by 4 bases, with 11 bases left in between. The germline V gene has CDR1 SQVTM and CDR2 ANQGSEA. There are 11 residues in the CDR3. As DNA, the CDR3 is TGCAGCCCATGTCTACGAGAGACCCAGTACTTC. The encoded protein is CSPCLRETQYF. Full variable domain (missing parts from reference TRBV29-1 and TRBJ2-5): SAVISQKPSRDICQRGTSLTIQCQVDSQVTMMFWYRQQPGQSLTLIATANQGSEATYESGFVIDKFPISRPNLTFSTLTVSNMSPEDSSIYLCSPCLRETQYFGPGTRLLVL.

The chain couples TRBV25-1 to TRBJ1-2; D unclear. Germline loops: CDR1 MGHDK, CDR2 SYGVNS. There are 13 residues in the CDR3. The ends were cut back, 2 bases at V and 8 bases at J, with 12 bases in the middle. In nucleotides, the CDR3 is TGTGCCAGCAGTGAAAGTCGGGTGGTCGGCTACACCTTC. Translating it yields CASSESRVVGYTF.

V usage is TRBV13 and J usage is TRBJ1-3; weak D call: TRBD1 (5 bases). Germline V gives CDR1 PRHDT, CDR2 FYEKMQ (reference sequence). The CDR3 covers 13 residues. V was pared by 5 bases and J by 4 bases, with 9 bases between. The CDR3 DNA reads TGTGCCAGCAGCCGGGCAGGGGGAAACACCATATATTTT. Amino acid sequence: CASSRAGGNTIYF.

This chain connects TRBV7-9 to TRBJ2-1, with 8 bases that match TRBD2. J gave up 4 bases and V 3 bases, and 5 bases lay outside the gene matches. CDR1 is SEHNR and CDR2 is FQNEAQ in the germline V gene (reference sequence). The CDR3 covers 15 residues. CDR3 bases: TGTGCCAGCAGCTTTCAACTAGCGGTTTACAATGAGCAGTTCTTC. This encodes CASSFQLAVYNEQFF. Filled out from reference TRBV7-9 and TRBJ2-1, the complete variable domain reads DTGVSQNPRHKITKRGQNVTFRCDPISEHNRLYWYRQTLGQGPEFLTYFQNEAQLEKSRLLSDRFSAERPKGSFSTLEIQRTEQGDSAMYLCASSFQLAVYNEQFFGPGTRLTVL.

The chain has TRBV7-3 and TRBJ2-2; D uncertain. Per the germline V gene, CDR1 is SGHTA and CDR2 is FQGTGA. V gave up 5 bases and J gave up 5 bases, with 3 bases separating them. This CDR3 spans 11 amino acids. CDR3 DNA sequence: TGTGCCAGCAGCCGGACCGGGGAGCTGTTTTTT. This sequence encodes CASSRTGELFF.

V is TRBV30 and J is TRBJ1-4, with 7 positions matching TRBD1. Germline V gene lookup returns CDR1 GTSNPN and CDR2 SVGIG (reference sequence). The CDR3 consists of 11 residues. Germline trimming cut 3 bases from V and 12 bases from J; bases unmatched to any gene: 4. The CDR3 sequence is CAWRNQGELFF. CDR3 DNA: TGTGCCTGGAGAAACCAGGGGGAACTGTTTTTT.

The CDR3 DNA reads TGCGCCAGCAGCACCGGACAGGTATATAGCACAGATACGCAGTATTTT. Translated, it gives CASSTGQVYSTDTQYF. The V and J genes are TRBV5-1 and TRBJ2-3; 7 positions agree with TRBD1. CDR3 size: 16 residues. Germline V gene sequence: CDR1 SGHRS, CDR2 YFSETQ. V shed 4 bases and J 0 bases; nucleotides not matched to a gene: 8.

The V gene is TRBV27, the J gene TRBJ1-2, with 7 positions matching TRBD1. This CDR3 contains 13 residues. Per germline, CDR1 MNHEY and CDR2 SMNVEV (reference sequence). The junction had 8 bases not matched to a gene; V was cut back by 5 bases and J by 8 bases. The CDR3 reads CASSTGALEGYTF. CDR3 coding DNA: TGTGCCAGCAGTACAGGGGCCCTGGAAGGCTACACCTTC.

In DNA form, the CDR3 reads TGTGCCAGTAGTGGACAGGGGTTCTACGAGCAGTACTTC. The encoded protein is CASSGQGFYEQYF. The V gene is TRBV19, the J gene TRBJ2-7, with 9 positions matching TRBD1. Looked up from germline, CDR1 is LNHDA and CDR2 is SQIVND (reference sequence). After removal of 5 bases from V and 3 bases from J, the junction contained 2 bases not matched to a gene. The CDR3 has 13 amino acids. Full variable domain (outside the CDR3, taken from reference TRBV19 and TRBJ2-7): DGGITQSPKYLFRKEGQNVTLSCEQNLNHDAMYWYRQDPGQGLRLIYYSQIVNDFQKGDIAEGYSVSREKKESFPLTVTSAQKNPTAFYLCASSGQGFYEQYFGPGTRLTVT.

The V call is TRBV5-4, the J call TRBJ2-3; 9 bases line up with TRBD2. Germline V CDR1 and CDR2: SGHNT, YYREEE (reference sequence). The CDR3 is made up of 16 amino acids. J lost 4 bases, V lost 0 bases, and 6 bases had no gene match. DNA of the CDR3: TGTGCCAGCAGCTTGGGCCTAGCGGGGAAAGCAGATACGCAGTATTTT. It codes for CASSLGLAGKADTQYF.

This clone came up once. The CDR3 loop is CASSFSGRGPDTQYF. The CDR3 coding sequence is TGTGCCAGCAGTTTTTCCGGCAGGGGCCCAGATACGCAGTATTTT. J is TRBJ2-3 and V is TRBV27; possible D gene TRBD1, 6 bases. The V end lost 3 bases, the J end lost 4 bases, and 14 bases lay between the germline ends. CDR1 is MNHEY and CDR2 is SMNVEV in the germline V gene (reference sequence). CDR3 length: 15 amino acids.

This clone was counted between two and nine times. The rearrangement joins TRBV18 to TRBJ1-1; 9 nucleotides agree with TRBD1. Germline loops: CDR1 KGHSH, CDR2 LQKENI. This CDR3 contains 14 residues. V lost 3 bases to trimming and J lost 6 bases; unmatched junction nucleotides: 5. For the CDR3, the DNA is TGTGCCAGCTCACCTTCGACAGGGGGGGCTGAAGCTTTCTTT. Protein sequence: CASSPSTGGAEAFF.